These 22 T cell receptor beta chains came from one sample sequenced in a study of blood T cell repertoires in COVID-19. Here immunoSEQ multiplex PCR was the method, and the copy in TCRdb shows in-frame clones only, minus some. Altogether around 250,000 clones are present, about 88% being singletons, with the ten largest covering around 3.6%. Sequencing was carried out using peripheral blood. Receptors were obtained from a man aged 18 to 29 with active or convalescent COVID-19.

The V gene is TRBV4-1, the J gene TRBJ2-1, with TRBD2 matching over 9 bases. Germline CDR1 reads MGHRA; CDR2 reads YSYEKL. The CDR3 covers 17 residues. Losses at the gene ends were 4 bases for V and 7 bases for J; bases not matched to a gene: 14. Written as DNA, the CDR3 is TGCGCCAGCAGCCGCATGGACAGCGGGGGGACGCCAAATGAGCAGTTCTTC. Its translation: CASSRMDSGGTPNEQFF.

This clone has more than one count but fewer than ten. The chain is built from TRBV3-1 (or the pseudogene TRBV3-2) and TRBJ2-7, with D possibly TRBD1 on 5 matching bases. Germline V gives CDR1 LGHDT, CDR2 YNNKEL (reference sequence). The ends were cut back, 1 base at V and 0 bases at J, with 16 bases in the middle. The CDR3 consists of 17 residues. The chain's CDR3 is CASSQGVPLGASYEQYF. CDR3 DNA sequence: TGTGCCAGCAGCCAAGGGGTCCCTCTAGGGGCCTCCTACGAGCAGTACTTC.

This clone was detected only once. The CDR3 DNA is TGTGCCAGCAGCCCTAGCGGGGGGGGTACATTGGAGCAGTTCTTC. This encodes CASSPSGGGTLEQFF. This chain joins TRBV9 and TRBJ2-1; 12 bases fit TRBD2. V shed 4 bases and J 10 bases; nucleotides not matched to a gene: 9. Germline CDR1 SGDLS, CDR2 YYNGEE. This CDR3 comprises 15 residues.

The CDR3 sequence: CASREQFNQPQHF. CDR3 in DNA: TGTGCCAGCAGGGAGCAATTCAATCAGCCCCAGCATTTT. The chain links TRBV28 to TRBJ1-5; D remains unclear. The V gene lost 6 bases and the J gene lost 3 bases, with 9 bases spanning the gap. The CDR3 is 13 residues long. The germline gives CDR1 MDHEN, CDR2 SYDVKM.

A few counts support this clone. The CDR3 nucleotides read TGTGCCAGCAGCCTTTTAAGAAGAGGCGGGGAGCTGTTTTTT. Protein product: CASSLLRRGGELFF. The V gene is TRBV7-8, the J gene TRBJ2-2; D not resolved. This CDR3 contains 14 residues. Germline-derived CDR1 and CDR2 are SGHVS and FQNEAQ. The germline V and J ends were trimmed by 5 bases and 7 bases, with 14 bases remaining between them.

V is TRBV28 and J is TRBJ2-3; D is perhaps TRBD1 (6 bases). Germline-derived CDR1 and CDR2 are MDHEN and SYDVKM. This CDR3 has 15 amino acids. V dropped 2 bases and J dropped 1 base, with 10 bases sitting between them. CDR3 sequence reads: CASSLATGGTDTQYF. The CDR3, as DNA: TGTGCCAGCAGTTTAGCGACAGGCGGCACAGATACGCAGTATTTT.

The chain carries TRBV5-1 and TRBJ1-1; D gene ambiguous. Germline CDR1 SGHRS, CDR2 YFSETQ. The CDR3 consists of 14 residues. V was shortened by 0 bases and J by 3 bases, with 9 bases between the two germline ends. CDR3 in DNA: TGCGCCAGCAGCTTGGTGGAGGTGGACACTGAAGCTTTCTTT. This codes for CASSLVEVDTEAFF. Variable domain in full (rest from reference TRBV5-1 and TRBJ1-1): KAGVTQTPRYLIKTRGQQVTLSCSPISGHRSVSWYQQTPGQGLQFLFEYFSETQRNKGNFPGRFSGRQFSNSRSEMNVSTLELGDSALYLCASSLVEVDTEAFFGQGTRLTVV.

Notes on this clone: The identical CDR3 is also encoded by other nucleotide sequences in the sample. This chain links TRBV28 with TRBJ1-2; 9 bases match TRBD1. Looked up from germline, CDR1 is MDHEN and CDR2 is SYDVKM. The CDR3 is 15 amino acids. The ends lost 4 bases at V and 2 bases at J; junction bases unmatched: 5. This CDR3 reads CASSSTGGANYGYTF. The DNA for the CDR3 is TGTGCCAGCAGTTCTACAGGGGGCGCAAACTATGGCTACACCTTC.

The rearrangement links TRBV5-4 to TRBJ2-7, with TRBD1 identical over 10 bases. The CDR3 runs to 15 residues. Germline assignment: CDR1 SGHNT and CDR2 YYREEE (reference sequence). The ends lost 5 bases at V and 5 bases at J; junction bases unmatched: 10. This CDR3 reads CASSLPGQGSHEQYF. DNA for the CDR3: TGTGCCAGCAGTCTGCCGGGACAGGGGAGCCACGAGCAGTACTTC.

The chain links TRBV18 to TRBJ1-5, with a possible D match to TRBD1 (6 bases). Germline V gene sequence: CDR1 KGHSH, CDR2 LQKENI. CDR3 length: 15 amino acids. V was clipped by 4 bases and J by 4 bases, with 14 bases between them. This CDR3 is CASSLGQSLNQPQHF. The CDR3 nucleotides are TGTGCCAGCTCACTAGGACAGTCCCTAAATCAGCCCCAGCATTTT. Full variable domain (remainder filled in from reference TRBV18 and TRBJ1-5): NAGVMQNPRHLVRRRGQEARLRCSPMKGHSHVYWYRQLPEEGLKFMVYLQKENIIDESGMPKERFSAEFPKEGPSILRIQQVVRGDSAAYFCASSLGQSLNQPQHFGDGTRLSIL.

The CDR3 protein is CASTYGQITGNTIYF. CDR3 nucleotide sequence: TGTGCCAGCACCTACGGACAGATCACTGGAAACACCATATATTTT. J is TRBJ1-3 and V is TRBV7-9, with D possibly matching TRBD1 (6 bases). The CDR3 has 15 residues. From germline, CDR1 is SEHNR and CDR2 FQNEAQ (reference sequence). The germline V and J ends were trimmed by 7 bases and 2 bases, with 15 bases remaining between them.

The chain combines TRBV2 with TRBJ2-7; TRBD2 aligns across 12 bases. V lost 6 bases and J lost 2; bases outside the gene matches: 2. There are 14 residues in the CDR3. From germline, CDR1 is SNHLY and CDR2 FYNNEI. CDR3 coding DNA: TGTGCCAGCAGCGCTAGCGGGGGGGCCTACGAGCAGTACTTC. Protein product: CASSASGGAYEQYF.

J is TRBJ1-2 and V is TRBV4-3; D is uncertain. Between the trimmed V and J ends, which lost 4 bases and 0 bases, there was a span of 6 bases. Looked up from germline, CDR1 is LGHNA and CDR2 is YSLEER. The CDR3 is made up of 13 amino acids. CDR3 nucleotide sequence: TGCGCCAGCAGCCCCGGGACTAACTATGGCTACACCTTC. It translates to CASSPGTNYGYTF.

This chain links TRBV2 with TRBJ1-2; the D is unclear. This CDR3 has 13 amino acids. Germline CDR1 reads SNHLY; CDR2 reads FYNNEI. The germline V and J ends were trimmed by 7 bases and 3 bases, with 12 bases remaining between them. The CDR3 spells CASTPSTDYGYTF. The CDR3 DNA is TGTGCCAGCACCCCCTCGACTGACTATGGCTACACCTTC.

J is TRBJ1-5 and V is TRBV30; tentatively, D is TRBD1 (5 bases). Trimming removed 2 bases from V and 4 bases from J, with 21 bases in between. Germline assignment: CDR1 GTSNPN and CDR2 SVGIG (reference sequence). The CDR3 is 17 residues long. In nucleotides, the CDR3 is TGTGCCTGGAGTCCGACACGGTACCGGGGGGTTAATCAGCCCCAGCATTTT. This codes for CAWSPTRYRGVNQPQHF.

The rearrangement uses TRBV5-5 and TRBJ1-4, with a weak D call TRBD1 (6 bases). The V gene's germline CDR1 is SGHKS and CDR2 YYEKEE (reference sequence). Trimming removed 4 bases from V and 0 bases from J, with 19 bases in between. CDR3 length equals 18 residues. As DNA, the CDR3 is TGTGCCAGCAGCCTAACACTTGGACAGTTCGCAACTAATGAAAAACTGTTTTTT. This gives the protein CASSLTLGQFATNEKLFF.

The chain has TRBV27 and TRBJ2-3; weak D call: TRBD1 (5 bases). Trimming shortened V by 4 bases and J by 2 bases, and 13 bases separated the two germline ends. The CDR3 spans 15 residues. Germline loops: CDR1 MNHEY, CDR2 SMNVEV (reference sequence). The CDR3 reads CASSSMGPSTDTQYF. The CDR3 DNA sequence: TGTGCCAGCAGTTCGATGGGGCCGTCCACAGATACGCAGTATTTT.

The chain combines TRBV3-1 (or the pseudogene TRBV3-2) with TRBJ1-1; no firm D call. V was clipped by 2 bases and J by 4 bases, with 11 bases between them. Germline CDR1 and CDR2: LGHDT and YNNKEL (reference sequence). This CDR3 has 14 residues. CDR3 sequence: CASSQPLRGTEAFF. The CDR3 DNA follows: TGTGCCAGCAGCCAACCCCTACGGGGCACTGAAGCTTTCTTT.

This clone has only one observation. CDR3 sequence reads: CASSEADRESGYTF. In DNA, the CDR3 is TGTGCCAGCAGTGAAGCAGACAGGGAATCGGGCTACACCTTC. V gene TRBV2 combines with J gene TRBJ1-2; TRBD1 matches at 7 bases. The CDR3 spans 14 residues. Germline assignment: CDR1 SNHLY and CDR2 FYNNEI. V gave up 0 bases and J gave up 8 bases; unmatched junction bases: 6.

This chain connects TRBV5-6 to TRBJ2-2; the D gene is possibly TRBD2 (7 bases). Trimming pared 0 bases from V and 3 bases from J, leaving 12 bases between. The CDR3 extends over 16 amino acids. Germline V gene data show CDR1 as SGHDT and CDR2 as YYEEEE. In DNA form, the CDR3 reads TGTGCCAGCAGCTTGGCTAGAGGGGGGGACACCGGGGAGCTGTTTTTT. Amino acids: CASSLARGGDTGELFF.

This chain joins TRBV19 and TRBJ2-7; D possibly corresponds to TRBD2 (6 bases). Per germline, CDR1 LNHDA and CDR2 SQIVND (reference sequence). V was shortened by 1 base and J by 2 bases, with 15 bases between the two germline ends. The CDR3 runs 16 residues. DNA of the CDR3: TGTGCCAGTAGTATAGGCGGGACTCACGGAACCTACGAGCAGTACTTC. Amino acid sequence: CASSIGGTHGTYEQYF.

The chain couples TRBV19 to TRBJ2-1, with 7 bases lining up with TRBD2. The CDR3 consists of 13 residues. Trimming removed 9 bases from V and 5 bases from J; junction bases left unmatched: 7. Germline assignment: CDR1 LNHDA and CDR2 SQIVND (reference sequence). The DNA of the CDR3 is TGTGCCAGCTTTAGCGGGTTTAACAATGAGCAGTTCTTC. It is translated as CASFSGFNNEQFF.